This TCR beta chain was obtained from a study of early T cells in non-severe SARS-CoV-2 infection. CDR1 SEHNR and CDR2 FQNEAQ come from the germline V gene (reference sequence). Losses at the gene ends were 5 bases for V and 5 bases for J; bases not matched to a gene: 11. The CDR3 is made up of 16 amino acids. A note on this clonotype: This clone may be a read error of a much larger clone one base away.

cDNA molecules, individually, were tagged with unique molecular identifiers. TCRdb passed the 5' RACE reads through MiXCR, listing each CDR3 protein once. The repertoire holds 70,000 to 75,000 distinct CDR3 sequences, around 10% seen once, with more than 4.5% in the top ten. The V call is TRBV7-9, the J call TRBJ2-1; 8 positions agree with TRBD2. This TCR came from an adult who was a healthcare worker with PCR-confirmed SARS-CoV-2 infection or an uninfected control (not recorded which). The sequencing input was whole blood. This CDR3 is CASSPLAGHSNNEQFF. In DNA, the CDR3 is TGTGCCAGCAGCCCGTTAGCGGGGCACTCGAACAATGAGCAGTTCTTC.